This T cell receptor beta chain was sequenced in a study of blood T cell repertoires in COVID-19. This clone has just one count. This CDR3 comprises 13 residues. Trimming removed 3 bases from V and 8 bases from J, with 11 bases in between. Germline assignment: CDR1 SGHDN and CDR2 FVKESK. Assay: immunoSEQ multiplex PCR; the TCRdb copy retains only in-frame clones and omits some. The table includes about 200,000 clones, approximately 80% detected once. The chain uses TRBV14 and TRBJ2-1, with TRBD2 as a possible D gene (5 bases). The sequence came from a human donor in a cohort sampled during active COVID-19. The sequenced material came from peripheral blood. DNA for the CDR3: TGTGCCAGCAGCCAGGCTAGCTTCTATGAGCAGTTCTTC. It yields the protein CASSQASFYEQFF. Filled out from reference TRBV14 and TRBJ2-1, the complete variable domain reads EAGVTQFPSHSVIEKGQTVTLRCDPISGHDNLYWYRRVMGKEIKFLLHFVKESKQDESGMPNNRFLAERTGGTYSTLKVQPAELEDSGVYFCASSQASFYEQFFGPGTRLTVL.